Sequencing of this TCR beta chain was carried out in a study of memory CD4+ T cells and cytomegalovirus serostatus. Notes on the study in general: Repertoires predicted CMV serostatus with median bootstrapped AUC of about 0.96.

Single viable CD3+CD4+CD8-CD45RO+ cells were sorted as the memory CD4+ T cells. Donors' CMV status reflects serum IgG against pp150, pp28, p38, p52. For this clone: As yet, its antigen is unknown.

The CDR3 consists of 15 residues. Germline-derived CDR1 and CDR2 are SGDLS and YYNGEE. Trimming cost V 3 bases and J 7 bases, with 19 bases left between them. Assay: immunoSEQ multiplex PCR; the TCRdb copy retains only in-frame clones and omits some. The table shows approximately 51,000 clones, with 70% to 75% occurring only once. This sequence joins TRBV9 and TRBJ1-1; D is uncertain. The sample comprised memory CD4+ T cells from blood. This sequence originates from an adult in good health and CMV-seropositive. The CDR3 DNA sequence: TGTGCCAGCAGCGCCAGCGGTGGCAGGTGGAGTGAAGCTTTCTTT. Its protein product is CASSASGGRWSEAFF.